The next 8 T cell receptor beta chains were all read from a single sample in a study of cytomegalovirus exposure and HLA in healthy donors. In the PCR, 60 Vbeta and 13 Jbeta primers were used. Some clones are missing from TCRdb's copy, which holds only in-frame ones; the method was immunoSEQ multiplex PCR. The repertoire holds about 200,000 clones, with around 77% as singletons. The sequencing input was PBMCs. Receptor source: a woman aged 25 to 39 in good health and CMV-seronegative.

The chain employs TRBV5-1 and TRBJ1-2; TRBD1 is a possible D gene (5 bases). The CDR3 is 13 residues long. V was trimmed by 6 bases and J by 1 base, leaving 10 bases between them. Germline assignment: CDR1 SGHRS and CDR2 YFSETQ. CDR3 sequence: CASTMDNNYGYTF. The DNA of the CDR3 is TGCGCCAGCACCATGGACAATAACTATGGCTACACCTTC.

This clone has just a few counts. At one boundary the junction diverges from the germline segment, which might be a read error. This chain connects TRBV5-8 to TRBJ1-4; possibly TRBD1 for D (6 bases). The CDR3 is made up of 11 amino acids. CDR1 is SGHTS, CDR2 YDEGEE, per germline. The CDR3 loop reads CASSLLGHRSF. The CDR3 nucleotides read TGTGCCAGCAGCTTGTTGGGACACCGATCTTTT. The entire variable domain, with the rest obtained from reference TRBV5-8 and TRBJ1-4, is as follows: EAGVTQSPTHLIKTRGQQATLRCSPISGHTSVYWYQQALGLGLQFLLWYDEGEERNRGNFPPRFSGRQFPNYSSELNVNALELEDSALYLCASSLLGHRSFGSGTQLSVL.

The chain's CDR3 is CASLLSSDTQYF. CDR3 nucleotides: TGTGCCAGCCTTCTAAGTTCCGATACGCAGTATTTT. This chain uses TRBV7-9 with TRBJ2-3, with D hard to call. The germline V gene has CDR1 SEHNR and CDR2 FQNEAQ (reference sequence). The length of the CDR3 is 12 residues. V was cut by 8 bases and J by 6 bases, with 12 bases left in between.

The chain carries TRBV6-1 and TRBJ2-7; TRBD1 matches at 7 bases. Germline CDR1 MNHNS, CDR2 SASEGT. The CDR3 contains 14 residues. After removal of 4 bases from V and 3 bases from J, the junction contained 6 bases not matched to a gene. This chain's CDR3 is CASSVTGTYYEQYF. The CDR3 DNA reads TGTGCCAGCAGTGTGACAGGGACCTACTACGAGCAGTACTTC.

The chain carries TRBV27 and TRBJ2-7; a weak D match, TRBD2 (6 bases). There are 13 residues in the CDR3. Germline V gene sequence: CDR1 MNHEY, CDR2 SMNVEV (reference sequence). Trimming removed 9 bases at V and 6 bases at J, with 18 bases between. The CDR3 region is CASTTRSSGEQYF. The CDR3 nucleotides are TGTGCCAGTACGACTAGAAGTTCTGGCGAGCAGTACTTC.

With respect to this clone: At one end the junction does not follow the germline gene, possibly because of a read error. The J gene is TRBJ2-5, the V gene TRBV7-9; D might be TRBD1 (8 bases). The CDR3 spans 18 residues. The germline V gene encodes CDR1 SEHNR and CDR2 FQNEAQ (reference sequence). Written as DNA, the CDR3 is TGTTCCAGCAGCTCGTTCGGGATCACAGGGGGGGATCGGGAGACCCAGTACTTC. Protein product: CSSSSFGITGGDRETQYF.

This clone is a singleton in its sample. The chain has TRBV27 and TRBJ1-2; the match to TRBD1 covers 11 bases. Unmatched junction bases numbered 9, after V lost 7 bases and J lost 8 bases. CDR3 length equals 14 residues. Looked up from germline, CDR1 is MNHEY and CDR2 is SMNVEV (reference sequence). The CDR3 region has the DNA TGTGCCAGCAAGAGGACAGGGGGCTTCGGCGGCTACACCTTC. This gives the protein CASKRTGGFGGYTF.

The genes are TRBV30 and TRBJ2-7; no clear D gene. Trimming removed 8 bases from V and 0 bases from J, with 11 bases in between. CDR3 length: 12 amino acids. The germline V gene has CDR1 GTSNPN and CDR2 SVGIG (reference sequence). CDR3 amino acids: CAGGASSYEQYF. The CDR3 DNA sequence: TGTGCCGGCGGTGCTAGCTCCTACGAGCAGTACTTC.